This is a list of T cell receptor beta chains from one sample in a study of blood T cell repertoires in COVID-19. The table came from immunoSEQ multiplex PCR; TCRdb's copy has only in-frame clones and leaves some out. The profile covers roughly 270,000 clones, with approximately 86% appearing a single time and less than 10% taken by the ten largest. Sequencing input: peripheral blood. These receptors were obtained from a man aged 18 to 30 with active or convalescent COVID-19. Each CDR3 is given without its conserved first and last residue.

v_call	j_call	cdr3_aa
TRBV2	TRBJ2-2	ASSEAVRGGPTGELF
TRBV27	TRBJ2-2	ASTSPRGGNTGELF
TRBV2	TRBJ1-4	ASRPAGSGEKLF
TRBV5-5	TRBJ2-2	ASSLAGENGELF
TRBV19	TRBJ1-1	ASSIGTGANTEAF
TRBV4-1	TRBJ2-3	ASSQAAGQFGWDSTQY
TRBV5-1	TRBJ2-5	ASSQTTGRQETQY
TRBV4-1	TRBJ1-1	ASSFTGLGNTEAF
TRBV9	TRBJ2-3	ASSGTGLAGVADTQY
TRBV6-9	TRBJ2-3	ASSYSGTGPPDTQY
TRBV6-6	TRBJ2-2	ASVKTQGARTGELF
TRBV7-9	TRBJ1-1	ASSLRFNTEAF
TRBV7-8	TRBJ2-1	ASSLPRSGGAENEQF
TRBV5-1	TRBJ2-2	ASSEGTGGNTGELF
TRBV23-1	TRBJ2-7	ASSQLTGSHEQY
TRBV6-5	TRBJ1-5	ASSWGQGNQPQH
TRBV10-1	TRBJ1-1	ASSERAGGNTEAF
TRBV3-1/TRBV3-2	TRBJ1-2	ASSQFGQGIGGYT
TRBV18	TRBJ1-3	ASSPKQGAGNTIY
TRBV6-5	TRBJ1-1	ASSYADRGMNTEAF
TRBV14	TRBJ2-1	ASSLGLAGLREQF
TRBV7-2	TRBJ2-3	ASSQRDRVLGTDTQY
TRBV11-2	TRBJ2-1	ASSGDSLNEQF
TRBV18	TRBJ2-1	ASSPWQGVNEQF
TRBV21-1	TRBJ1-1	ASSQAGGTEAF
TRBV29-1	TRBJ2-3	SVRNRDTDTQY
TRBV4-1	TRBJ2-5	ASSQQDRQETQY
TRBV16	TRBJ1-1	ASSLYRNTEAF
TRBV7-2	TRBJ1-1	ASSETGGVTEAF
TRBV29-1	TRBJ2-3	SVPQGVSTDTQY
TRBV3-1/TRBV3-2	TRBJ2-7	ASSQEDGGIYEQY
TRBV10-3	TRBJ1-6	AISDIRSPLH
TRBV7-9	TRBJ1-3	ASSLSSGNTIY
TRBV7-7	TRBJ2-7	ASSFIWVSGGAYEQY
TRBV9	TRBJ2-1	ASSPSTSGDYNEQF
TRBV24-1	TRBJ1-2	AIYCLRDRDEYDYGYT
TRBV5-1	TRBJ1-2	ASSLNRVYGYT
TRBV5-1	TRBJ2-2	ASSLKPTTTTGGAAGELF
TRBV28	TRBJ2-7	ASRGVESYEQY
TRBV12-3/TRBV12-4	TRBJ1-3	ASRAGAGNTIY
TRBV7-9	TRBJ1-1	ASSLMGTLNTEAF
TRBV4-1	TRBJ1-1	ASSHLTGNTEAF
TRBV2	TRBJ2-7	ASRLSGGPSYEQY
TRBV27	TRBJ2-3	ASSWAGVRPDTQY
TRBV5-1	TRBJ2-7	ASTRSPGTGVDEQY
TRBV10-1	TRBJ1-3	ASSDPGQGASGNTIY
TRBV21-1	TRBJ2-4	ASSTERGVAKNIQY
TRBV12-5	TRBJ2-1	ASGLPRGTYNEQF
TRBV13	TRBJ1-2	ASSSTGGNGYT
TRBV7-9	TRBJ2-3	ASSGLAADTQY
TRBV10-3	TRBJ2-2	GAGVNTGELF
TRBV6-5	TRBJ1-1	ASSYPSDNPNTEAF
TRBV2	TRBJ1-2	ASTLSLLRGYT